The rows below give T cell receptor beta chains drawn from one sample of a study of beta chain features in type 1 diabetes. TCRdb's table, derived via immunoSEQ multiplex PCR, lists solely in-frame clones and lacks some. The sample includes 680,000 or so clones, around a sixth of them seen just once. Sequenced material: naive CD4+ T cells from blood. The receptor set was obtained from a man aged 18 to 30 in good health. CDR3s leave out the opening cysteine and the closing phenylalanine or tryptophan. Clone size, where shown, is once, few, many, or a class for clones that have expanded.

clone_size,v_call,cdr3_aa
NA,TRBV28,ASSQQRVRQY
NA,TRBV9,ASSVAGTGNQPQH
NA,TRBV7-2,ASSLIRGRGQY
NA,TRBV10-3,AISDHGYT
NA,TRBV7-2,ASSFSDRVNTEAF
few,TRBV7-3,ASSLTSGSGTGELF
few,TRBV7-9,ASSPPGQVHNEQF
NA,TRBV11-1,ASSLLTGPLLNTEAF
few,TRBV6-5,ASAESYSNQPQH
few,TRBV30,AWSTRGGGEKLF
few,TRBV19,ASSNLSGNNQPQH
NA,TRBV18,ASSPRQQETQY
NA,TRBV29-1,SVDSGSYEQY
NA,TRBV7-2,ASGLAGGYTDTQY
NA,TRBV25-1,ASSEYKQAVSYEQY
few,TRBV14,ASSQWVSEETQY
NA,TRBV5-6,ASSRPGQGYEQY
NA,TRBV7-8,ASSGRPGDPEQF
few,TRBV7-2,ASSLNYITRGGGEKLF
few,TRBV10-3,AIREGLHEQY
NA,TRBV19,ASSIRDRVYNSPLH
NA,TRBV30,AWTDNYGYT
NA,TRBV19,ASSSYVGVDSYNEQF
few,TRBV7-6,ASSSLGEGSPLH
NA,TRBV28,ASTQSGELF
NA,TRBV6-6,ASSTYTGIEKLF
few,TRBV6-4,ASSEGRYGTDTQY
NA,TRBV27,ASSLRVDGNQPQH
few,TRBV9,ASSDRPGPPNEQF
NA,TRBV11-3,ASSDRGPNSPLH
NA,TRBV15,ATSREGKQRLWGGELF
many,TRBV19,ASSSWTGKEF
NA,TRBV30,ARSDRNSYEQY
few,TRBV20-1,SAPLREQY
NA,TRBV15,ATGTGSGGELF
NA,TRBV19,ASSAVSGTIRYEQY
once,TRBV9,ASSPQTSGRAGEQY
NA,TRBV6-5,AISRLAGVKGEQY
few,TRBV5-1,ASSPGHGPELF
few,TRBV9,ASSVGQGLFSNYGYT
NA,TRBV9,ASSVDGYMNTEAF
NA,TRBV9,ASSPGRGLYNEQF
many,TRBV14,ASSQDGRLNTEAF
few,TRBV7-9,ASSSRQPNTGELF
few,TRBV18,ASSRPGTGLYEQY
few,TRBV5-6,ASSLVSGNQPQH
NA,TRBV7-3,ASSALAGTSYNEQF
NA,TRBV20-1,SASRGAQH
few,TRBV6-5,ASSYVVNQPQH
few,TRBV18,ASSPKRDRGPPWKSQH
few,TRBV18,ASSPSSGGPRTGELF
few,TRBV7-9,ASTSRTSGALTQETQY
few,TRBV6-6,ASRSTGSSYEQY